What follows are 17 T cell receptor beta chains derived from one specimen sequenced in a study of glioma-infiltrating T cells. The iRepertoire nested amplicon-rescue multiplex PCR amplified TCR alpha and beta CDR3s from RNA. TCRdb recomputed calls from the multiplex PCR reads with MiXCR, one row per CDR3 protein. This table holds about 380,000 distinct CDR3 sequences, about 40% found once. Input material: glioma tissue, nonneoplastic brain tissue, or PBMCs (not recorded which). Receptors were obtained from a human donor with low-grade glioma or glioblastoma, undergoing nonglioma brain surgery, or in good health (not recorded which).

This clonotype was counted at least ten times. The chain has TRBV28 and TRBJ2-1; maybe TRBD2 (6 bases). Trimming took off 3 bases at V and 7 bases at J, with 16 bases between the two ends. This CDR3 comprises 15 residues. Germline V CDR1 and CDR2: MDHEN, SYDVKM. CDR3 sequence (DNA): TGTGCCAGCAGTTTGGGGGGAAATCGGGGGAATGAGCAGTTCTTC. Translating gives CASSLGGNRGNEQFF.

This clonotype was found a few times. J is TRBJ1-1 and V is TRBV27; D gene ambiguous. The germline gives CDR1 MNHEY, CDR2 SMNVEV (reference sequence). CDR3 length equals 15 residues. The germline V and J ends were trimmed by 0 bases and 5 bases, with 13 bases remaining between them. The CDR3 DNA reads TGTGCCAGCAGTTTATCTGGGGAATGGGAGACTGAAGCTTTCTTT. Translating it yields CASSLSGEWETEAFF.

In this sample, this clonotype turned up many times. This rearrangement joins TRBV27 to TRBJ1-1; D is uncertain. Trimming cost V 3 bases and J 4 bases, with 9 bases left between them. Germline V gene data show CDR1 as MNHEY and CDR2 as SMNVEV (reference sequence). The CDR3 spans 13 residues. Here the CDR3 reads CASSLTRLTEAFF. The CDR3 nucleotides are TGTGCCAGCAGTTTGACAAGGCTCACTGAAGCTTTCTTT.

This clonotype was found a few times. Being one base from a much bigger clone, this may be a read error. The chain links TRBV7-2 to TRBJ1-4; 8 nucleotides match TRBD1. Per germline, CDR1 SGHTA and CDR2 FQGNSA. The CDR3 consists of 15 residues. V shed 3 bases and J 4 bases; nucleotides not matched to a gene: 4. The CDR3 sequence is CASSLTGDYNEKLFF. CDR3 nucleotide sequence: TGTGCCAGCAGCTTGACAGGGGATTATAATGAAAAACTGTTTTTT.

The sample holds a few counts of this clonotype. This sequence joins TRBV7-2 and TRBJ1-1; TRBD1 is a possible D gene (5 bases). Germline values: CDR1 SGHTA, CDR2 FQGNSA. The CDR3 runs 15 residues. The V end was cut by 3 bases, the J end by 5 bases, with 16 bases between. CDR3 in amino acids: CASSFGTLDGTEAFF. The CDR3 nucleotides read TGTGCCAGCAGCTTTGGGACTCTAGACGGAACTGAAGCTTTCTTT.

In this sample, this clonotype turned up many times. This chain connects TRBV28 to TRBJ1-6; 9 bases fit TRBD1. V trimming: 5 bases; J trimming: 8 bases; junction bases outside the gene matches: 7. CDR3 length: 15 amino acids. Germline V gene data show CDR1 as MDHEN and CDR2 as SYDVKM. The CDR3 sequence: CASSRPGQGYSPLHF. DNA of the CDR3: TGTGCCAGCAGTCGGCCGGGACAGGGTTATTCACCCCTCCACTTT.

In its sample, this clonotype was seen a few times. The J gene is TRBJ2-6, the V gene TRBV27; 9 bases are a match to TRBD1. Germline V gene sequence: CDR1 MNHEY, CDR2 SMNVEV (reference sequence). The CDR3 totals 18 residues. After removal of 5 bases from V and 0 bases from J, the junction contained 8 bases not matched to a gene. CDR3 amino acids: CASSIRDRESSGANVLTF. The CDR3 DNA follows: TGTGCCAGCAGTATAAGGGACAGGGAGAGCTCTGGGGCCAACGTCCTGACTTTC. The complete variable domain, with remaining parts taken from reference TRBV27 and TRBJ2-6, reads EAQVTQNPRYLITVTGKKLTVTCSQNMNHEYMSWYRQDPGLGLRQIYYSMNVEVTDKGDVPEGYKVSRKEKRNFPLILESPSPNQTSLYFCASSIRDRESSGANVLTFGAGSRLTVL.

This clonotype was counted many times. This chain joins TRBV20-1 and TRBJ2-7, with 9 bases aligning to TRBD1. This CDR3 is 13 amino acids long. Germline V gives CDR1 DFQATT, CDR2 SNEGSKA (reference sequence). The V segment lost 6 bases and the J segment 5 bases; nucleotides outside the gene matches: 8. Here the CDR3 DNA reads TGCAGTGCCCAACGGGACAGGGACCACGAGCAGTACTTC. This codes for CSAQRDRDHEQYF.

The rearrangement uses TRBV20-1 and TRBJ2-5; 12 bases are shared with TRBD1. V dropped 3 bases and J dropped 5; count of bases not matched to a gene: 16. The germline gives CDR1 DFQATT, CDR2 SNEGSKA (reference sequence). The CDR3 covers 18 residues. The CDR3 spells CSARGRSGDRGRLETQYF. CDR3 nucleotide sequence: TGCAGTGCTAGGGGCCGGTCGGGGGACAGGGGGCGCCTCGAGACCCAGTACTTC.

The rearrangement links TRBV7-2 to TRBJ1-2; D is uncertain. V lost 0 bases and J 4 bases, leaving 21 bases between the germline ends. The CDR3 is made up of 18 amino acids. The germline gives CDR1 SGHTA, CDR2 FQGNSA. CDR3 amino acids: CASSLASNTALGGYGYTF. The DNA of the CDR3 is TGTGCCAGCAGCTTAGCGAGTAATACAGCCCTAGGAGGCTATGGCTACACCTTC.

This clonotype came up once. At one of its ends the junction is not consistent with the germline gene, which may arise from a read error. The V and J genes are TRBV4-1 and TRBJ1-5, with TRBD1 as a possible D gene (5 bases). Germline CDR1 MGHRA, CDR2 YSYEKL. The CDR3 runs to 16 residues. CDR3 sequence: CAGSPAVKGRGQPQHF. In nucleotides, the CDR3 is TGCGCCGGCAGCCCGGCAGTCAAGGGACGAGGACAGCCCCAGCATTTT.

This clonotype was counted ten times or more. The chain recombines TRBV28 with TRBJ2-5; 9 nucleotides align to TRBD2. CDR3 length: 16 residues. With V trimmed by 6 bases and J by 1 base, 9 bases remained unmatched. The germline gives CDR1 MDHEN, CDR2 SYDVKM. DNA for the CDR3: TGTGCCAGCAGAACAGAAGGACTAGCGACCCAAGAGACCCAGTACTTC. This translates into CASRTEGLATQETQYF.

The gene calls are TRBV20-1 and TRBJ1-3; D gene unclear. Germline lookup yields CDR1 DFQATT and CDR2 SNEGSKA (reference sequence). There are 13 residues in the CDR3. V dropped 5 bases and J dropped 0 bases, with 8 bases sitting between them. The CDR3 loop reads CSAPRNSGNTIYF. CDR3 nucleotides: TGCAGTGCTCCGAGGAACTCTGGAAACACCATATATTTT.

The CDR3: CSVGQGSYEQYF. DNA for the CDR3: TGCAGTGTCGGGCAAGGGAGCTACGAGCAGTACTTC. The chain employs TRBV20-1 and TRBJ2-7, with D possibly being TRBD2 (5 bases). Germline V gene data show CDR1 as DFQATT and CDR2 as SNEGSKA (reference sequence). Trimming took off 7 bases at V and 3 bases at J, with 13 bases between the two ends. The CDR3 is made up of 12 amino acids.

This clonotype was recorded many times. The genes are TRBV6-2 or TRBV6-3 and TRBJ2-1, with 8 bases matching TRBD2. The length of the CDR3 is 15 residues. With 6 bases clipped from V and 9 bases from J, the junction kept 13 bases outside the gene matches. Germline CDR1 and CDR2: MNHEY and SVGEGT. The CDR3 protein is CASSLPGLGGGEQFF. The DNA of the CDR3 is TGTGCCAGCAGCCTACCGGGACTAGGAGGTGGTGAGCAGTTCTTC.

Worth noting for this clonotype: In this CDR3 the conserved last residue, phenylalanine or tryptophan, is missing, so a read error is likely. V and J are TRBV27 and TRBJ2-7, with 7 positions matching TRBD2. The CDR3 has 12 amino acids. Germline-derived CDR1 and CDR2 are MNHEY and SMNVEV (reference sequence). The chain's CDR3 is CTTGTTPYEQYS. The CDR3 nucleotides read TGTACCACCGGGACTACGCCCTACGAGCAGTACTCC.

This clonotype was observed at least ten times. The genes are TRBV28 and TRBJ2-7; 7 bases agree with TRBD1. The CDR3 consists of 13 residues. V trimming: 5 bases; J trimming: 2 bases; junction bases outside the gene matches: 3. Germline assignment: CDR1 MDHEN and CDR2 SYDVKM. The CDR3, as DNA: TGTGCCAGCAGTCCGGGACAGACCTACGAGCAGTACTTC. Translated: CASSPGQTYEQYF.